Listed below are T cell receptor beta chains from one sample, sequenced in a study of shared clonotypes between healthy human individuals. Clones were read by immunoSEQ multiplex PCR, and TCRdb kept only the in-frame ones, dropping some. The table includes over 300,000 clones, roughly 84% detected once. Sequenced: memory CD8+ T cells sorted from blood. These receptors were taken from a man younger than 35 in good health. Both conserved end residues are part of each CDR3.

cdr3_length	v_call	cdr3_aa
14	TRBV29-1	CSVVAASSNTEAFF
15	TRBV4-1	CASSLLRDGAYEQYF
17	TRBV27	CASSLSPGRLNTGELFF
18	TRBV6-4	CASSETKKTFATNEKLFF
17	TRBV4-1	CASSQTSTSGRYNEQFF
15	TRBV5-4	CATRGALERYNEQFF
16	TRBV2	CASSELAGSYNSPLHF
14	TRBV19	CASSIEGGYQPQHF
12	TRBV19	CASSIGIFGYTF
16	TRBV4-2	CASSPPNLRAVVEAFF
15	TRBV6-6	CASRLLAGGPNEQFF